The 26 T cell receptor beta chains below come from one sample, sequenced in a study of blood T cell repertoires in COVID-19. Generated by immunoSEQ multiplex PCR, the TCRdb table keeps only in-frame clones and is missing some. This table has roughly 100,000 clones, roughly 80% appearing once. Sequencing was done on a sample of peripheral blood. The receptors originated from a woman aged 70 to 79 with acute or convalescent COVID-19.

The V gene is TRBV10-3, the J gene TRBJ1-1; no firm D call. Germline V gene data show CDR1 as ENHRY and CDR2 as SYGVKD. The V end lost 4 bases, the J end lost 0 bases, and 6 bases lay between the germline ends. The CDR3 totals 13 residues. The CDR3 is CAISGELNTEAFF. The CDR3 DNA sequence: TGTGCCATCAGTGGCGAGCTGAACACTGAAGCTTTCTTT.

The rearrangement joins TRBV19 to TRBJ1-2, with D perhaps TRBD1 (5 bases). This CDR3 comprises 13 residues. Germline-derived CDR1 and CDR2 are LNHDA and SQIVND (reference sequence). V gave up 5 bases and J gave up 2 bases, with 9 bases separating them. This CDR3 is CASSGTLNYGYTF. CDR3 in DNA: TGTGCCAGTAGTGGGACTCTGAACTATGGCTACACCTTC.

The chain uses TRBV7-9 and TRBJ2-7; D is perhaps TRBD1 (6 bases). CDR1 SEHNR and CDR2 FQNEAQ come from the germline V gene (reference sequence). The CDR3 sequence is 13 residues long. Between the trimmed V and J ends, which lost 5 bases and 7 bases, there was a span of 15 bases. The CDR3 bases are TGTGCCAGCAGCCCGACAGGTTCAGGGGAGCAGTACTTC. Amino acids: CASSPTGSGEQYF.

The chain is built from TRBV10-3 and TRBJ2-7, with D unclear. V lost 0 bases and J lost 7, with 4 bases in between. CDR3 length: 11 residues. Germline V gene sequence: CDR1 ENHRY, CDR2 SYGVKD. CDR3 amino acids: CAISESSEQYF. The CDR3 DNA sequence: TGTGCCATCAGTGAGTCGTCGGAGCAGTACTTC.

This clone was found a few times. This chain links TRBV28 with TRBJ2-7, with 8 bases that match TRBD1. The V gene end was trimmed by 6 bases and the J gene end by 6 bases; junction bases not matched to a gene: 13. Germline V gene lookup returns CDR1 MDHEN and CDR2 SYDVKM. The CDR3 extends over 15 amino acids. Here the CDR3 DNA reads TGTGCCAGCAGAGAGACCGGGACAGGCTCGGCCGAGCAGTACTTC. Its translation is CASRETGTGSAEQYF.

This clone was seen just once. V usage is TRBV3-1 (or the pseudogene TRBV3-2) and J usage is TRBJ2-2; 7 bases are shared with TRBD1. Germline trimming cut 5 bases from V and 5 bases from J; bases unmatched to any gene: 5. From germline, CDR1 is LGHDT and CDR2 YNNKEL (reference sequence). The CDR3 sequence is 14 residues long. As DNA, the CDR3 is TGTGCCAGCAGCAAGGCAGGGGGAACCGGGGAGCTGTTTTTT. Its protein is CASSKAGGTGELFF.

This clone was counted between two and nine times. The chain uses TRBV25-1 and TRBJ1-2; D is unclear. The V gene lost 4 bases and the J gene lost 2 bases, with 17 bases spanning the gap. The CDR3 covers 16 residues. Germline assignment: CDR1 MGHDK and CDR2 SYGVNS. CDR3 bases: TGTGCCAGCAGTGGGGGAGGTGTGTGGGAGAACTATGGCTACACCTTC. This sequence encodes CASSGGGVWENYGYTF.

V and J are TRBV3-1 (or the pseudogene TRBV3-2) and TRBJ1-1; D might be TRBD1 (5 bases). V was shortened by 4 bases and J by 7 bases, with 22 bases between the two germline ends. Germline lookup yields CDR1 LGHDT and CDR2 YNNKEL (reference sequence). The CDR3 covers 16 residues. The CDR3 bases are TGTGCCAGCAGCCCCCCCCGGGGGAATCGGGGTAGTGAAGCTTTCTTT. Its translation is CASSPPRGNRGSEAFF.

This clone was detected a few times. The genes are TRBV28 and TRBJ1-2; 10 positions agree with TRBD1. Germline loops: CDR1 MDHEN, CDR2 SYDVKM. The CDR3 sequence is 14 residues long. J gave up 8 bases and V 5 bases, and 8 bases lay outside the gene matches. CDR3 residues: CASSPGDRGRGYTF. In DNA form, the CDR3 reads TGTGCCAGCAGTCCAGGGGACAGGGGACGGGGCTACACCTTC.

The rearrangement joins TRBV12-3 or TRBV12-4 to TRBJ2-7, with TRBD1 identical over 7 bases. Trimming took 5 bases from V and 6 from J; bases not matched to a gene: 4. CDR3 length equals 12 residues. The CDR3 sequence is CASSPTGFEQYF. Written as DNA, the CDR3 is TGTGCCAGCAGTCCGACAGGGTTCGAGCAGTACTTC.

The chain employs TRBV11-2 and TRBJ1-6; D uncertain. Germline V lookup: CDR1 SGHAT, CDR2 FQNNGV. There are 19 residues in the CDR3. The germline V and J ends were trimmed by 0 bases and 4 bases, with 19 bases remaining between them. In DNA form, the CDR3 reads TGTGCCAGCAGCTTAGATTTGCCAGCTAGATACCCTTATAATTCACCCCTCCACTTT. The encoded protein is CASSLDLPARYPYNSPLHF.

This clone was counted a few times. Written as DNA, the CDR3 is TGTGCCAGCAGCCTATCCGGGGGGGCCGGCGAGACCCAGTACTTC. Its protein is CASSLSGGAGETQYF. V usage is TRBV3-1 (or the pseudogene TRBV3-2) and J usage is TRBJ2-5, with TRBD2 matching over 8 bases. Trimming removed 4 bases from V and 5 bases from J; junction bases left unmatched: 9. The CDR3 extends over 15 amino acids. Looked up from germline, CDR1 is LGHDT and CDR2 is YNNKEL (reference sequence).

The CDR3 region is CAWSGQTPSLYGYTF. The CDR3 nucleotides are TGTGCCTGGAGTGGACAGACCCCGTCACTTTATGGCTACACCTTC. This chain uses TRBV30 with TRBJ1-2, with D tentatively TRBD1 (5 bases). V lost 1 base and J 5 bases, leaving 17 bases between the germline ends. Germline V gene sequence: CDR1 GTSNPN, CDR2 SVGIG (reference sequence). The CDR3 runs 15 residues.

The chain employs TRBV19 and TRBJ1-2; a possible D gene is TRBD1 (6 bases). CDR3 length: 10 residues. Trimming removed 8 bases from V and 6 bases from J, with 7 bases in between. Germline CDR1 is LNHDA and CDR2 is SQIVND (reference sequence). The CDR3 nucleotides are TGTGCCAGTGGGACACATGGCTACACCTTC. Encoded protein: CASGTHGYTF.

This chain connects TRBV6-5 to TRBJ1-4; the D gene is possibly TRBD1 (5 bases). The CDR3 length is 13 residues. Germline V gives CDR1 MNHEY, CDR2 SVGAGI. The V end was cut by 6 bases, the J end by 8 bases, with 13 bases between. CDR3 nucleotide sequence: TGTGCCAGCAGCGAGACAGTCCAGGAAAAACTGTTTTTT. Amino acid sequence: CASSETVQEKLFF.

This clone came up once. The J gene is TRBJ2-2, the V gene TRBV10-2; TRBD2 might be the D (5 bases). The germline V gene encodes CDR1 WSHSY and CDR2 SAAADI. Trimming cost V 8 bases and J 6 bases, with 13 bases left between them. This CDR3 contains 13 residues. This CDR3 is CASLGPGAGELFF. CDR3 sequence (DNA): TGCGCCAGCTTAGGACCCGGGGCCGGGGAGCTGTTTTTT.

The rearrangement links TRBV4-3 to TRBJ2-3, with TRBD1 matching 7 bases. This CDR3 is built from 14 residues. Trimming cost V 0 bases and J 3 bases; bases outside gene matches: 0. From germline, CDR1 is LGHNA and CDR2 YSLEER. CDR3 nucleotides: TGCGCCAGCAGCCAAGAGACAGGGACAGATACGCAGTATTTT. Its translation: CASSQETGTDTQYF.

This chain joins TRBV5-6 and TRBJ2-2; 7 bases map to TRBD1. The trim removed 0 bases at V and 6 bases at J, leaving 8 bases unmatched. The CDR3 loop spans 16 amino acids. Germline CDR1 is SGHDT and CDR2 is YYEEEE. The CDR3 nucleotides are TGTGCCAGCAGCTTGGGAGTCAGGGGGATTGCCGGGGAGCTGTTTTTT. Translating it yields CASSLGVRGIAGELFF.

This chain joins TRBV12-3 or TRBV12-4 and TRBJ1-1, with D hard to call. The length of the CDR3 is 13 residues. V gave up 4 bases and J gave up 4 bases, with 10 bases separating them. Here the CDR3 DNA reads TGTGCCAGCAGTTCACTGATATCCACTGAAGCTTTCTTT. Encoded protein: CASSSLISTEAFF.

The genes are TRBV30 and TRBJ2-7, with 7 bases fitting TRBD1. Losses at the gene ends were 4 bases for V and 4 bases for J; bases not matched to a gene: 13. The CDR3 is 15 residues long. Germline V gene sequence: CDR1 GTSNPN, CDR2 SVGIG (reference sequence). CDR3 in amino acids: CAWTVQTGKKYEQYF. CDR3 in DNA: TGTGCCTGGACCGTACAGACAGGGAAAAAGTACGAGCAGTACTTC.

The gene calls are TRBV7-9 and TRBJ2-2; 7 bases fit TRBD2. Germline V CDR1 and CDR2: SEHNR, FQNEAQ (reference sequence). Trimming removed 1 base from V and 2 bases from J; junction bases left unmatched: 4. The CDR3 loop spans 16 amino acids. The CDR3 DNA is TGTGCCAGCAGCTTAGGGAGCGGGGCCAACACCGGGGAGCTGTTTTTT. Amino acid sequence: CASSLGSGANTGELFF.

V usage is TRBV6-1 and J usage is TRBJ1-2, with D uncertain. The germline gives CDR1 MNHNS, CDR2 SASEGT. V lost 1 base and J 4 bases, leaving 13 bases between the germline ends. The CDR3 is 15 residues long. CDR3 sequence: CASSEVSETFYGYTF. The CDR3 bases are TGTGCCAGCAGTGAAGTGTCAGAAACATTCTATGGCTACACCTTC.

This chain connects TRBV5-8 to TRBJ2-7; 9 bases are shared with TRBD1. Trimming took 4 bases from V and 4 from J; bases not matched to a gene: 9. The germline gives CDR1 SGHTS, CDR2 YDEGEE. This CDR3 has 15 amino acids. The CDR3 sequence is CASSPGQGVSYEQYF. For the CDR3, the DNA is TGTGCCAGCAGCCCGGGACAGGGAGTATCGTACGAGCAGTACTTC.

The rearrangement uses TRBV6-2 or TRBV6-3 and TRBJ2-1; possible D gene TRBD2, 6 bases. V lost 6 bases to trimming and J lost 4 bases, with 19 bases between them. Germline CDR1 is MNHEY and CDR2 is SVGEGT. The CDR3 totals 16 residues. CDR3 nucleotides: TGTGCCAGCAGGCCTCTTTTGGGCGGGGATTACAATGAGCAGTTCTTC. It translates to CASRPLLGGDYNEQFF.

The chain couples TRBV18 to TRBJ1-5, with a possible D match to TRBD1 (6 bases). Per germline, CDR1 KGHSH and CDR2 LQKENI. This CDR3 region has 15 residues. Deletions cut 3 bases from V and 1 base from J, with 10 bases between. CDR3 nucleotide sequence: TGTGCCAGCTCACCGGGACAAAGGAGCAATCAGCCCCAGCATTTT. It yields the protein CASSPGQRSNQPQHF. Full variable domain (rest looked up from reference TRBV18 and TRBJ1-5): NAGVMQNPRHLVRRRGQEARLRCSPMKGHSHVYWYRQLPEEGLKFMVYLQKENIIDESGMPKERFSAEFPKEGPSILRIQQVVRGDSAAYFCASSPGQRSNQPQHFGDGTRLSIL.

This clone was seen a few times. The chain has TRBV28 and TRBJ2-5; no firm D call. The CDR3 has 14 amino acids. CDR1 and CDR2 (germline): MDHEN, SYDVKM. V gave up 3 bases and J gave up 1 base, with 9 bases separating them. For the CDR3, the DNA is TGTGCCAGCAGTTTCGGTGGAGTCCAAGAGACCCAGTACTTC. Translated, it gives CASSFGGVQETQYF.